The present entry profiles one T cell receptor beta chain with its context. This sample was included in a study of T-cell reconstitution after alpha-beta-depleted transplantation in children. Unique molecular identifiers were used to barcode this TCRbeta library. MiXCR, run by TCRdb on the PCR reads, gives a single entry per CDR3 protein. The table lists 95,000 to 150,000 distinct CDR3 sequences, about 21% of them singletons. The length of the CDR3 is 18 residues. The V gene lost 2 bases and the J gene lost 10 bases, with 27 bases spanning the gap. The sequence came from a male patient between 2 and 9 years old who had a stem cell transplant for chronic granulomatous disease, so the T cells may come from the graft donor. The chain couples TRBV12-3 or TRBV12-4 to TRBJ2-1, with D perhaps TRBD2 (6 bases). Sequenced material: PBMCs, mostly from graft donor cells, taken 180 days after TCRalphabeta/CD19-depleted stem cell transplant. As DNA, the CDR3 is TGTGCCAGCAGTTTATTCCTGGATAGGGGACGGGAGTTCGTGGAGCAGTTCTTC. This encodes CASSLFLDRGREFVEQFF.